This entry describes one TCR beta chain. This sample is drawn from a study of blood T cells in healthy people across ages. A second 7 to 11 cycle PCR used barcoded and J-beta primers. Each CDR3 protein gets one entry after TCRdb re-called the 5' RACE reads with MiXCR. The data show roughly 2 million distinct CDR3 sequences, roughly 49% seen once. This CDR3 comprises 14 residues. Trimming cost V 2 bases and J 1 base, with 8 bases left between them. Germline assignment: CDR1 MNHNS and CDR2 SASEGT. J is TRBJ1-1 and V is TRBV6-1; D remains unclear. The receptor was isolated from a woman in her 40s in good health. Sequenced sample: blood. This CDR3 is CASSELWTNTEAFF. CDR3 in DNA: TGTGCCAGCAGTGAACTTTGGACGAACACTGAAGCTTTCTTT.